This TCR beta chain was obtained from a study of blood T cell repertoires in COVID-19. Study context: Sites across the United States, Italy and Spain contributed samples from acute and convalescent COVID-19. PBMCs, B-cell-depleted T cells, or T cells provided the cDNA or gDNA that made up the material.

Original processing notes: Amplification of reference gene primers was used by the study to estimate nucleated cell counts. Data came from immunoSEQ multiplex PCR; TCRdb stores just in-frame clones and leaves some out. V, J and clone size derive from that table, while D and trimming were established from the DNA sequence. The table has about 150,000 clones, 85% seen once. Specimen: PBMCs or T cells enriched from blood (not recorded which). The sequence came from a woman between 40 and 55 years old who had recovered from COVID-19.

The CDR3 loop is CASSQDRLVSRNTEAFF. CDR3 nucleotides: TGTGCCAGTAGTCAAGACAGGTTGGTTAGCCGGAACACTGAAGCTTTCTTT. The chain recombines TRBV19 with TRBJ1-1, with D maybe TRBD1 (6 bases). With 5 bases removed from V and 1 base from J, the gap between germline ends came to 20 bases. Germline V gives CDR1 LNHDA, CDR2 SQIVND (reference sequence). There are 17 residues in the CDR3.